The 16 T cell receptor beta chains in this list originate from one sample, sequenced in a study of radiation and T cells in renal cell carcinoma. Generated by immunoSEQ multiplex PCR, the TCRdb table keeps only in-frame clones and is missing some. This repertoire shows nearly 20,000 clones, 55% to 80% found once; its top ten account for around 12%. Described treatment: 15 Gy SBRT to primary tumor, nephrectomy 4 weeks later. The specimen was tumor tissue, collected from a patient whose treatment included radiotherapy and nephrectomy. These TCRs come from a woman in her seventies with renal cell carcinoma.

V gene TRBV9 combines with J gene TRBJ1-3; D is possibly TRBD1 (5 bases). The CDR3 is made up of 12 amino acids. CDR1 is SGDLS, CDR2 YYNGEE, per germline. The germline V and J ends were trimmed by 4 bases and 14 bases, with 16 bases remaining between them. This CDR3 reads CASSSSRDLLYF. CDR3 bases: TGTGCCAGCAGCAGCTCTAGGGACCTCTTATATTTT.

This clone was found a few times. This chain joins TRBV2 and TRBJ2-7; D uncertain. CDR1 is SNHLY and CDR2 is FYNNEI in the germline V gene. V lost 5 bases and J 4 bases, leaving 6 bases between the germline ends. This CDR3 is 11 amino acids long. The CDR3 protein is CASSSWYEQYF. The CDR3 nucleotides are TGTGCCAGCAGTAGTTGGTACGAGCAGTACTTC.

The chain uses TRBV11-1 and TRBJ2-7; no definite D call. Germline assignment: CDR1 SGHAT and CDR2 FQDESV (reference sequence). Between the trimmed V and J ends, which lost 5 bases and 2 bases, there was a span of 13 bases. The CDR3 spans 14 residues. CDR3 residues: CASSPTPKTYEQYF. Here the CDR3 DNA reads TGTGCCAGCAGCCCGACACCGAAAACCTACGAGCAGTACTTC.

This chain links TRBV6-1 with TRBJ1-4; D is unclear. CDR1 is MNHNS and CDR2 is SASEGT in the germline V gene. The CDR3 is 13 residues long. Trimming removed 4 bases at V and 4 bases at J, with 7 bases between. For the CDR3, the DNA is TGTGCCAGCAGTGTCAGTATTAATGAAAAACTGTTTTTT. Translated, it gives CASSVSINEKLFF.

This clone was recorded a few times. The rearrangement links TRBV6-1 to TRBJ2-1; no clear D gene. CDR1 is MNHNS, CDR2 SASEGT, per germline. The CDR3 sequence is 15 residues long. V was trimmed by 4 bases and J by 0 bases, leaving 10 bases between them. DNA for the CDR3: TGTGCCAGCAGTGTCCAGATCAGCTCCTACAATGAGCAGTTCTTC. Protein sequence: CASSVQISSYNEQFF.

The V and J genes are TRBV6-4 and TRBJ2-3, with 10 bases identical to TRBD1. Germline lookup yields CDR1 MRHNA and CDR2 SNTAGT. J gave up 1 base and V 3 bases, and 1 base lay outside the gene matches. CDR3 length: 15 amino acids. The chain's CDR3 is CASSEGTGGTDTQYF. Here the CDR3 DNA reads TGTGCCAGCAGTGAAGGGACAGGGGGCACAGATACGCAGTATTTT.

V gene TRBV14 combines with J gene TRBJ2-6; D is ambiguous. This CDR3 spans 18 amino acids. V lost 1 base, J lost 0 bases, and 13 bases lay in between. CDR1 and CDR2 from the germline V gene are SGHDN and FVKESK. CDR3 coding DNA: TGTGCCAGCAGCCAAGTCCTTAGACTTAGCTCTGGGGCCAACGTCCTGACTTTC. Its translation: CASSQVLRLSSGANVLTF.

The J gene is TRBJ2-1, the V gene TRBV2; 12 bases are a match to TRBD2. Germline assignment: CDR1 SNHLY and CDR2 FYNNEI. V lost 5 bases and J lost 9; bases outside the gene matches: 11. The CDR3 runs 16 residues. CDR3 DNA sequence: TGTGCCAGCAGTTCCCGACTAGCGGGGGCCGGGAGTGAGCAGTTCTTC. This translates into CASSSRLAGAGSEQFF.

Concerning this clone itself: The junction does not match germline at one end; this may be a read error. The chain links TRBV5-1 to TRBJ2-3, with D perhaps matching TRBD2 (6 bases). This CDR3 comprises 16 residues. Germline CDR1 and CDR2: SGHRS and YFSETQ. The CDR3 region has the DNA TGCGCCAGCAGCTTGTACGGGGGTTCCCGCACAGATGCGCAGTATTTT. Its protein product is CASSLYGGSRTDAQYF.

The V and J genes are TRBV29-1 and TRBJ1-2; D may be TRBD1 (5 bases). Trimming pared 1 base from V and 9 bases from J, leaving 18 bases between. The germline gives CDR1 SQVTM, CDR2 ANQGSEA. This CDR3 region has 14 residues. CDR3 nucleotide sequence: TGCAGCGTTGAAGCGTCGTGGGGGGGGTCGCGCTACACCTTC. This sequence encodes CSVEASWGGSRYTF.

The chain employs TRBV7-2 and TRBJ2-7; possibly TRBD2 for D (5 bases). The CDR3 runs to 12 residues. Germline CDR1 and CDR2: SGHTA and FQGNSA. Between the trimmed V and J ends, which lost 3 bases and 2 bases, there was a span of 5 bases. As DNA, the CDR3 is TGTGCCAGCAGCTTCGGGACCTACGAGCAGTACTTC. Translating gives CASSFGTYEQYF. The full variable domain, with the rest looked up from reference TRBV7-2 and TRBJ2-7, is GAGVSQSPSNKVTEKGKDVELRCDPISGHTALYWYRQSLGQGLEFLIYFQGNSAPDKSGLPSDRFSAERTGGSVSTLTIQRTQQEDSAVYLCASSFGTYEQYFGPGTRLTVT.

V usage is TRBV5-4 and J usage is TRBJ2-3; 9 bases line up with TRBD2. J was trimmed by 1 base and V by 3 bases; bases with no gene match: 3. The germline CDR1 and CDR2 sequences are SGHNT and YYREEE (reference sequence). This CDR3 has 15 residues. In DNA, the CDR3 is TGTGCCAGCAGCTCGAAGCGGGGGGGCACAGATACGCAGTATTTT. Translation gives CASSSKRGGTDTQYF.

The CDR3 is CASRRVAGQETQYF. For the CDR3, the DNA is TGTGCCAGTAGGAGGGTGGCAGGGCAAGAGACCCAGTACTTC. The V gene is TRBV19, the J gene TRBJ2-5, with D possibly being TRBD1 or TRBD2 (5 bases each). The CDR3 contains 14 residues. Germline V lookup: CDR1 LNHDA, CDR2 SQIVND (reference sequence). V was trimmed by 6 bases and J by 2 bases, leaving 13 bases between them.

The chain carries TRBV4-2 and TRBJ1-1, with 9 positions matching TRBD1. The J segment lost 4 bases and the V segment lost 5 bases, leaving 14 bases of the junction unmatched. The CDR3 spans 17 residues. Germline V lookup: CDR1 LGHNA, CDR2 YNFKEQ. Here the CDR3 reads CASSFPGTGSRLTEAFF. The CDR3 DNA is TGTGCCAGCAGCTTCCCCGGGACAGGGAGTCGGCTCACTGAAGCTTTCTTT.

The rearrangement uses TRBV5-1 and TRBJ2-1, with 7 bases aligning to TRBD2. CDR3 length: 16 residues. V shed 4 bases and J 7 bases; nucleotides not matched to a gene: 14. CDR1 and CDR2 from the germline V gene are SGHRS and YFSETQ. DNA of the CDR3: TGCGCCAGCAGCCCACAAGGGGCAGCGGGGTTGAATGAGCAGTTCTTC. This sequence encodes CASSPQGAAGLNEQFF.

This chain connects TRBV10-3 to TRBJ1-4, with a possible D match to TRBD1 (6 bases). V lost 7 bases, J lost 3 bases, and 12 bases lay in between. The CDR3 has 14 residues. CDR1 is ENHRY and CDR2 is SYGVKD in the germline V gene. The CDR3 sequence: CAIKGGSANEKLFF. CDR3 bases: TGTGCCATCAAAGGGGGTTCGGCTAATGAAAAACTGTTTTTT.